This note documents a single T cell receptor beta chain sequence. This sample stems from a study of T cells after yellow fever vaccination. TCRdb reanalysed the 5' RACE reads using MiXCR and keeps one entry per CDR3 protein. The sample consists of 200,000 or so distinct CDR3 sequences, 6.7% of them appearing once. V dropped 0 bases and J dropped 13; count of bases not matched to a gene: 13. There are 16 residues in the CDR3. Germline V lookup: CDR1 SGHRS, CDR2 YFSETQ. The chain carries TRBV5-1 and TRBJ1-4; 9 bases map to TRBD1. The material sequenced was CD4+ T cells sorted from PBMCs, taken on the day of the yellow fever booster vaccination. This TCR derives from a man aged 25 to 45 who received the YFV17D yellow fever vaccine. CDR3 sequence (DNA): TGCGCCAGCAGCTTGGGGGAGGGACAGGGCCTGTTAAGACTGTTTTTT. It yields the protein CASSLGEGQGLLRLFF.